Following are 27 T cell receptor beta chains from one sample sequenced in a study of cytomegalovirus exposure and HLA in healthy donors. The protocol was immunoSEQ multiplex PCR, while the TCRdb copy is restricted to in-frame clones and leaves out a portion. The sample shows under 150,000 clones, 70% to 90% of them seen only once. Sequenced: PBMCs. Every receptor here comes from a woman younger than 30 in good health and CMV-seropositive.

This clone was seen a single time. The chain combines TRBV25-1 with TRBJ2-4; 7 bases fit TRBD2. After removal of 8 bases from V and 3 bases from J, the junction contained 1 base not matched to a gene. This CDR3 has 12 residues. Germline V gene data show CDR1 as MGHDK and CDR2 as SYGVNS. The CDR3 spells CASGEGKNIQYF. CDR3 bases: TGTGCCAGCGGGGAGGGCAAAAACATTCAGTACTTC.

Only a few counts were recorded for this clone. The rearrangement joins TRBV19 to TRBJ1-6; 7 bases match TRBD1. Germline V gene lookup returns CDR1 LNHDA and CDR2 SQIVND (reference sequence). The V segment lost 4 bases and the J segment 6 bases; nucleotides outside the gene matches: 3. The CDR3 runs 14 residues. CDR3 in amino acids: CASSKGQLNSPLHF. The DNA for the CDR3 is TGTGCCAGTAGTAAGGGACAGCTTAATTCACCCCTCCACTTT.

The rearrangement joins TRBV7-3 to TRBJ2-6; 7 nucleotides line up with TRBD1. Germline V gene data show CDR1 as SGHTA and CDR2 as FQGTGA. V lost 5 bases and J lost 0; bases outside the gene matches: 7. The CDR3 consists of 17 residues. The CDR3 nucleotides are TGTGCCAGCAGCCAACGACAGGGCACCTCTGGGGCCAACGTCCTGACTTTC. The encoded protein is CASSQRQGTSGANVLTF.

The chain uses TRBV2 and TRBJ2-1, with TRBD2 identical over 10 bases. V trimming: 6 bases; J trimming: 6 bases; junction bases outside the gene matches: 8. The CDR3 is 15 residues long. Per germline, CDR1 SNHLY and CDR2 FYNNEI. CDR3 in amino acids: CASRTSGGAANEQFF. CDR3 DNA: TGTGCCAGCAGGACCAGCGGGGGGGCCGCCAATGAGCAGTTCTTC.

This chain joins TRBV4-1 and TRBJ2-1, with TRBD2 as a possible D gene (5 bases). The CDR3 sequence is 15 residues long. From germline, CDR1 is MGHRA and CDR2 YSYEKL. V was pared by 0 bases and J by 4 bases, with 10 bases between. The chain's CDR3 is CASSQDAGYYNEQFF. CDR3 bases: TGCGCCAGCAGCCAAGATGCGGGCTATTACAATGAGCAGTTCTTC.

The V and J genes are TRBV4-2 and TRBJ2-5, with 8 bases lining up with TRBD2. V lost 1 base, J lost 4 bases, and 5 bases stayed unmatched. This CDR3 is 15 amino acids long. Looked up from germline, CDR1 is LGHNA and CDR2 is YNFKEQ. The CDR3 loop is CASSQGGLGAETQYF. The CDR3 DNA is TGTGCCAGCAGCCAAGGGGGACTAGGGGCAGAGACCCAGTACTTC.

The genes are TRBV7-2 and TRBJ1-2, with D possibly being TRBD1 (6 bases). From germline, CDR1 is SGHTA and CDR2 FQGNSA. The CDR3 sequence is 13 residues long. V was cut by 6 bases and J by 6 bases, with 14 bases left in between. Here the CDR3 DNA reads TGTGCCAGCAGGTTACAGGGAACGGATGGCTACACCTTC. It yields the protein CASRLQGTDGYTF.

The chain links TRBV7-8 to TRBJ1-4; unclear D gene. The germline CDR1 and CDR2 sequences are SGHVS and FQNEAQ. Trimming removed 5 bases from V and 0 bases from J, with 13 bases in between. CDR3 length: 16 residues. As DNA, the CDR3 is TGTGCCAGCAGCCCTAGGACTTTTGCAACTAATGAAAAACTGTTTTTT. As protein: CASSPRTFATNEKLFF. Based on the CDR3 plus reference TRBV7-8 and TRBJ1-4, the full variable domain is GAGVSQSPRYKVAKRGQDVALRCDPISGHVSLFWYQQALGQGPEFLTYFQNEAQLDKSGLPSDRFFAERPEGSVSTLKIQRTQQEDSAVYLCASSPRTFATNEKLFFGSGTQLSVL.

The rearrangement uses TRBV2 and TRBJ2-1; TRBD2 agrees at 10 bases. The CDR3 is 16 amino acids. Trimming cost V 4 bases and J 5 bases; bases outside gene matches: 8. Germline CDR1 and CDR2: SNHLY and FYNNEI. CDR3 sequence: CASSAASGGPNNEQFF. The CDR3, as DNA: TGTGCCAGCAGTGCGGCTAGCGGGGGACCCAACAATGAGCAGTTCTTC.

DNA of the CDR3: TGTGCCACCAAAAAAAGGGTGTTAGACAGCAACTATGGCTACACCTTC. Residues: CATKKRVLDSNYGYTF. This chain uses TRBV6-6 with TRBJ1-2, with D tentatively TRBD1 (5 bases). V lost 10 bases to trimming and J lost 2 bases, with 23 bases between them. The CDR3 sequence is 16 residues long. Germline CDR1 and CDR2: MNHNY and SVGAGI (reference sequence).

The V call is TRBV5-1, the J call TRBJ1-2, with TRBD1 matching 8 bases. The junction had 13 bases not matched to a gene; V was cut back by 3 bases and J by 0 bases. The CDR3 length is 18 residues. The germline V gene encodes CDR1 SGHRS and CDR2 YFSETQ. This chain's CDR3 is CASSSVGTGGGPNYGYTF. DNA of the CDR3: TGCGCCAGCAGCTCGGTCGGTACAGGGGGAGGCCCTAACTATGGCTACACCTTC. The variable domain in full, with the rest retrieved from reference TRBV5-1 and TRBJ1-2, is KAGVTQTPRYLIKTRGQQVTLSCSPISGHRSVSWYQQTPGQGLQFLFEYFSETQRNKGNFPGRFSGRQFSNSRSEMNVSTLELGDSALYLCASSSVGTGGGPNYGYTFGSGTRLTVV.

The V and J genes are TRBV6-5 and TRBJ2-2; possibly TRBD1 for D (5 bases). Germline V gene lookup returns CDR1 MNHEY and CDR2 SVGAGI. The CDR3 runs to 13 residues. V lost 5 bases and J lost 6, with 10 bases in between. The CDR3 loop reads CASSARDPGELFF. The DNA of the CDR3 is TGTGCCAGCAGTGCCAGGGATCCCGGGGAGCTGTTTTTT.

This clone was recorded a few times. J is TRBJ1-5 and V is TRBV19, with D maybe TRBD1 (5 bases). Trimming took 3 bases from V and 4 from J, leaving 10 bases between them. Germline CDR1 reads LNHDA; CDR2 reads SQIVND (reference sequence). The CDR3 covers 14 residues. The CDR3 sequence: CASSIQGTNQPQHF. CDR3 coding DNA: TGTGCCAGTAGTATCCAGGGAACTAATCAGCCCCAGCATTTT.

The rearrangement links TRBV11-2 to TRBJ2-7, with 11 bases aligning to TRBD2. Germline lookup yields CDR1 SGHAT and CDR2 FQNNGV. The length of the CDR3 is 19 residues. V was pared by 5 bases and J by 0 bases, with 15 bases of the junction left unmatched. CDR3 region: CASSVTTSGEYRSSYEQYF. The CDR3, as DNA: TGTGCCAGCAGCGTTACGACTAGCGGGGAATACAGGAGCTCCTACGAGCAGTACTTC.

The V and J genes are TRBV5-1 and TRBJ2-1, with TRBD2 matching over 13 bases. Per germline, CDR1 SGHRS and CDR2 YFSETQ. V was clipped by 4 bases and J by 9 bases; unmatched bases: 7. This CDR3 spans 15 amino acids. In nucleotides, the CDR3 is TGCGCCAGCAGCCCGACTAGCGGGGGGATGAGTGAGCAGTTCTTC. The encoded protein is CASSPTSGGMSEQFF.

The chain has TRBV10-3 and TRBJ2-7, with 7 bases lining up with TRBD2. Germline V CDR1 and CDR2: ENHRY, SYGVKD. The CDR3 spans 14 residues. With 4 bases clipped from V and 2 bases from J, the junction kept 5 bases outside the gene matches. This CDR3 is CAISATSPAYEQYF. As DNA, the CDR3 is TGTGCCATCAGTGCGACTAGCCCTGCCTACGAGCAGTACTTC.

CDR3 DNA: TGTGCCAGCACCCTAGCGGGCAGCTCCTACAATGAGCAGTTCTTC. Translating gives CASTLAGSSYNEQFF. The genes are TRBV6-1 and TRBJ2-1; TRBD2 agrees at 8 bases. CDR1 is MNHNS, CDR2 SASEGT, per germline. Losses at the gene ends were 7 bases for V and 0 bases for J; bases not matched to a gene: 5. This CDR3 region has 15 residues.

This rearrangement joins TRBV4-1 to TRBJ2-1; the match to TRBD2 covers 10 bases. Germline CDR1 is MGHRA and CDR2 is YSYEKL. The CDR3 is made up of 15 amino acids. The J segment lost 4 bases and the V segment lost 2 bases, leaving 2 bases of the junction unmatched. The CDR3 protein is CASSQLAGEYNEQFF. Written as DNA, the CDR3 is TGCGCCAGCAGCCAACTAGCGGGAGAGTACAATGAGCAGTTCTTC.

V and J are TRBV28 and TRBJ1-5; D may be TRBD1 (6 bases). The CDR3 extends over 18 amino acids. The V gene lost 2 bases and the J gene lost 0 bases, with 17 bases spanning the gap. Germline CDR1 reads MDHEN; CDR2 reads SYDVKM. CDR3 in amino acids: CASSLRGQNPYSNQPQHF. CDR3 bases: TGTGCCAGCAGTTTAAGGGGACAAAACCCTTATAGCAATCAGCCCCAGCATTTT.

The CDR3 sequence: CASSSYNTGQDNEQFF. CDR3 DNA: TGTGCCAGCAGCTCGTACAACACGGGACAGGACAATGAGCAGTTCTTC. The rearrangement links TRBV7-3 to TRBJ2-1; 8 bases fit TRBD1. V lost 4 bases and J lost 5; bases outside the gene matches: 10. This CDR3 region has 16 residues. Germline loops: CDR1 SGHTA, CDR2 FQGTGA.

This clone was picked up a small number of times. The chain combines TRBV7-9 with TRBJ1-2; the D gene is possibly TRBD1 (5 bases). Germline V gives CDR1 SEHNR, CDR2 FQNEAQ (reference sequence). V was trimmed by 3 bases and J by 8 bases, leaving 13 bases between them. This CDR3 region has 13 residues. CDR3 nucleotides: TGTGCCAGCAGCTTGGGGGGGAGCGACGGCTACACCTTC. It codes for CASSLGGSDGYTF.

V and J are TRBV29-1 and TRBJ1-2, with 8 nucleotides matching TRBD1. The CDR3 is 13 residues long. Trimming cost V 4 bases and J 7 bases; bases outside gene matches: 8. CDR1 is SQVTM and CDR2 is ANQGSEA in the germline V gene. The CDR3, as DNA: TGCAGCGTTGGGGCCAGGGGGCCGGGTGGCTACACCTTC. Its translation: CSVGARGPGGYTF.

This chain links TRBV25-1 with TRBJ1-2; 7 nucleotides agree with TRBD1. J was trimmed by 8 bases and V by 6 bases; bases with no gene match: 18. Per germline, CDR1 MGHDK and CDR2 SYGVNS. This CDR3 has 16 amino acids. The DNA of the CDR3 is TGTGCCAGCAGCAGGGACCCCGGGACAGTTCGCGGAGGCTACACCTTC. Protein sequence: CASSRDPGTVRGGYTF.

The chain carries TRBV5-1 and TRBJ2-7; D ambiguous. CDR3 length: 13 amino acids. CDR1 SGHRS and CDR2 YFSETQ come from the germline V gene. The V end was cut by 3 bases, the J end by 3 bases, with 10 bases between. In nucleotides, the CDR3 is TGCGCCAGCAGCTCGACTCGGAACTACGAGCAGTACTTC. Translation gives CASSSTRNYEQYF.

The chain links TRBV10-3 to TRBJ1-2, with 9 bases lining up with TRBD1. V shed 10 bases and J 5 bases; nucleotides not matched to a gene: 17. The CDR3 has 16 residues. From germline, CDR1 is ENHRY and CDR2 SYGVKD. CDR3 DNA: TGTGCCACCCGATCCTCTTCGGGAGGGACAGGGTATGGCTACACCTTC. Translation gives CATRSSSGGTGYGYTF.

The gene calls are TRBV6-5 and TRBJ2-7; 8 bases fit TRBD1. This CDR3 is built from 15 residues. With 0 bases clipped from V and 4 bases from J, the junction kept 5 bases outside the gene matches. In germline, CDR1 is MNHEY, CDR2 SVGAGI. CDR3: CASSYSQGAGYEQYF. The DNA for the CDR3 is TGTGCCAGCAGTTACTCGCAGGGGGCAGGGTACGAGCAGTACTTC.

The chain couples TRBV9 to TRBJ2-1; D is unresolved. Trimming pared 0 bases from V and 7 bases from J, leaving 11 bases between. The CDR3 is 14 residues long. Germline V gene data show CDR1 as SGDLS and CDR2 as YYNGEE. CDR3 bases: TGTGCCAGCAGCGTAGACCCGCAGTTAAATGAGCAGTTCTTC. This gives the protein CASSVDPQLNEQFF.